The rows below give T cell receptor beta chains drawn from one sample of a study of neurological immune-mediated disorders. TCRdb reprocessed the 5' RACE reads with MiXCR, giving one entry per CDR3 protein. Altogether 50,000 to 70,000 distinct CDR3 sequences are present, 2% to 2.5% being singletons, with the ten largest covering 3%. Specimen: PBMCs. Every receptor here comes from a man over 45 with multiple sclerosis. The CDR3 runs from the conserved cysteine through the conserved F or W. D genes are given only for firm matches. Rows give clone size only sometimes, using once, few, many, or a class for an expanded clone.

j_call clone_size d_call v_call cdr3_nt cdr3_aa
TRBJ2-7 many . TRBV4-3 TGCGCCAGCAGCCAAGAGGATGGCACATCCTACGAGCAGTACTTC CASSQEDGTSYEQYF
TRBJ2-1 many TRBD2 TRBV10-3 TGTGCCATCAGTGCGACTAGCGGGGGGAACAATGAGCAGTTCTTC CAISATSGGNNEQFF
TRBJ2-2 many . TRBV18 TGTGCCAGCTCACCACGAAGGAAAGGGGACACCGGGGAGCTGTTTTTT CASSPRRKGDTGELFF
TRBJ2-4 many . TRBV6-4 TGTGCCAGCAGTGACGGGGAAGGGGGAAACATTCAGTACTTC CASSDGEGGNIQYF
TRBJ2-3 many TRBD2 TRBV7-2 TGTGCCAGCAGCTTTGAGCGGGGGGGCCCCACAGATACGCAGTATTTT CASSFERGGPTDTQYF
TRBJ1-6 . . TRBV6-6 TGTGCCAGCAGGAAACATGACTATAATTCACCCCTCCACTTT CASRKHDYNSPLHF
TRBJ1-5 . TRBD1 TRBV20-1 TGCAGTGCCAGTCCCGGGACAGGGTTGAACGGGCCCCAGCATTTT CSASPGTGLNGPQHF
TRBJ2-4 many . TRBV12-3/TRBV12-4 TGTGCCAGCAGCCCGCCCCGGGGCCTGGAGAAAAACATTCAGTACTTC CASSPPRGLEKNIQYF
TRBJ2-7 . TRBD2 TRBV18 TGTGCCAGCTCACCAGAGGTAGCGGGGGTATCTCGCGAGCAGTACTTC CASSPEVAGVSREQYF
TRBJ1-4 many . TRBV4-1 TGCGCCAGCAGCCGGAACGGGGGAGAACTTAATGAAAAACTGTTTTTT CASSRNGGELNEKLFF
TRBJ1-4 . . TRBV15 TGTGCCACCAGCAGAAATGCATTGGCAACTAATGAAAAACTGTTTTTT CATSRNALATNEKLFF
TRBJ2-1 many TRBD2 TRBV7-2 TGTGCCAGCAGCTCTAGCGGGGGGGCCTCCTACAATGAGCAGTTCTTC CASSSSGGASYNEQFF
TRBJ2-3 many TRBD2 TRBV7-2 TGTGCCAGCAGCTCTCGGGCTAGCGGGGGGGTAGGAGATACGCAGTATTTT CASSSRASGGVGDTQYF
TRBJ1-1 many . TRBV6-5 TGTGCCAGCAGTTACTCAACCGGGCAATTCACTGAAGCTTTCTTT CASSYSTGQFTEAFF
TRBJ2-7 many TRBD2 TRBV5-1 TGCGCCAGCAGTGGGACTAGCGGGGTCGAGCAGTACTTC CASSGTSGVEQYF
TRBJ2-7 medium-sized . TRBV5-1 TGCGCCAGCAGCTTCCAAGGACAGTCCTACGAGCAGTACTTC CASSFQGQSYEQYF
TRBJ2-3 many TRBD2 TRBV5-6 TGTGCCAGCATCAAACTAGCGGGGTCGAGCACAGATACGCAGTATTTT CASIKLAGSSTDTQYF
TRBJ2-2 many TRBD2 TRBV20-1 TGCAGTGCTAGAGAGTTAGCGGGGGAGAATAAGGCGAACACCGGGGAGCTGTTTTTT CSARELAGENKANTGELFF
TRBJ2-3 many . TRBV27 TGTGCCAGCAGTAGAGGACGCGCTAGCACAGATACGCAGTATTTT CASSRGRASTDTQYF
TRBJ2-2 many . TRBV27 TGTGCCAGCAGTTTCCTAACGAACACCGGGGAGCTGTTTTTT CASSFLTNTGELFF
TRBJ1-1 few . TRBV5-1 TGCGCCAGCAGCGGCACCGGGACGGAGAACACTGAAGCTTTCTTT CASSGTGTENTEAFF
TRBJ2-3 many TRBD2 TRBV7-6 TGTGCCAGCAGCTTAGGCGGGGGAAACACAGATACGCAGTATTTT CASSLGGGNTDTQYF
TRBJ2-7 many TRBD2 TRBV6-6 TGTGCCAGCAGTTACCGGGCTAGCGGGGGAGGTTACGAGCAGTACTTC CASSYRASGGGYEQYF
TRBJ2-5 many . TRBV6-5 TGTGCCAGCAGTTACTCTAATAGGCAGCAAGAGACCCAGTACTTC CASSYSNRQQETQYF
TRBJ1-2 many TRBD1 TRBV20-1 TGCAGTGCCAGAACGGAGACAGGGGGCAGCTATGGCTACACCTTC CSARTETGGSYGYTF
TRBJ1-1 many . TRBV14 TGTGCCAGCAGCGTGGTGGGGACCACTGAAGCTTTCTTT CASSVVGTTEAFF
TRBJ2-7 many . TRBV2 TGTGCCAGCAGTAGGCGACAATTCACCCTACTGGCCGAGCAGTACTTC CASSRRQFTLLAEQYF
TRBJ2-7 . TRBD1 TRBV23-1 TGCGCCAGCAGCCGTGGGGGACAGAGCCATCCAAGCTCCTACGAGCAGTACTTC CASSRGGQSHPSSYEQYF
TRBJ2-2 many . TRBV10-3 TGTGCCATCAGTGAGTCTACTCCTGGGGAGCTGTTTTTT CAISESTPGELFF
TRBJ1-6 many . TRBV25-1 TGTGCCAGCAGTGAAGGACTGGTCGGCTCCCTCCACTTT CASSEGLVGSLHF
TRBJ1-1 many TRBD1 TRBV29-1 TGCAGCGTGGGGACAGCATTGAACACTGAAGCTTTCTTT CSVGTALNTEAFF
TRBJ2-6 many . TRBV11-2 TGTGCCAGCAGCCTCGAGCCTGGGGCCAACGTCCTGACTTTC CASSLEPGANVLTF
TRBJ2-5 many . TRBV4-2 TGTGCCAGCAGCCAAGATTGGACGATCCAAGAGACCCAGTACTTC CASSQDWTIQETQYF
TRBJ1-5 many TRBD1 TRBV7-2 TGTGCCAGCAGCGCGGGACAGAATAGCAATCAGCCCCAGCATTTT CASSAGQNSNQPQHF
TRBJ2-6 many . TRBV7-2 TGTGCCAGCGGCCGGGACTCTGGGGCCAACGTCCTGACTTTC CASGRDSGANVLTF
TRBJ2-7 many . TRBV12-3/TRBV12-4 TGTGCCAGCAAGGTGGGCCTTTCCTACGAGCAGTACTTC CASKVGLSYEQYF
TRBJ1-4 many . TRBV7-2 TGTGCCAGCAGCCCCAGCTCCAGTACAACTAATGAAAAACTGTTTTTT CASSPSSSTTNEKLFF
TRBJ1-4 many . TRBV30 TGTGCCTGGAGTGTAGGAACAGGTCTGTTTTTT CAWSVGTGLFF
TRBJ2-7 many . TRBV7-2 TGTGCCAGCAGCTTAGAAGGGACCTACGAGCAGTACTTC CASSLEGTYEQYF
TRBJ2-2 many . TRBV4-3 TGCGCCAGCAGCCAAGATTGGGCAGGGCGGACCGGGGAGCTGTTTTTT CASSQDWAGRTGELFF
TRBJ1-2 many TRBD1 TRBV20-1 TGCAGTGCTGGACAGGGAACCTATGGCTACACCTTC CSAGQGTYGYTF
TRBJ2-7 many . TRBV15 TGTGCCACCAGCAGTAATAAGGGATTCTCCTACGAGCAGTACTTC CATSSNKGFSYEQYF
TRBJ2-1 many . TRBV7-2 TGTGCCAGCAGCTTAGACAGGGCGAAATTCTTC CASSLDRAKFF
TRBJ2-5 many TRBD1 TRBV7-2 TGTGCCAGCAGCTTAGTGTACAGGGGATCTCAAGAGACCCAGTACTTC CASSLVYRGSQETQYF
TRBJ2-5 many . TRBV4-2 TGTGCCAGCAGCCAAGATGCCTACCAAGAGACCCAGTACTTC CASSQDAYQETQYF
TRBJ2-3 many . TRBV12-3/TRBV12-4 TGTGCCAGCAGCACGAGGACAGATACGCAGTATTTT CASSTRTDTQYF
TRBJ1-1 many TRBD1 TRBV6-5 TGTGCCAGCAGGACAGGGTCTGTCACTGAAGCTTTCTTT CASRTGSVTEAFF
TRBJ1-5 many . TRBV20-1 TGCAGTGCTAGTAACAGGGCCAGCAATCAGCCCCAGCATTTT CSASNRASNQPQHF
TRBJ1-5 many TRBD1 TRBV20-1 TGCAGTGCTAGAGACGGGACAGATAATCAGCCCCAGCATTTT CSARDGTDNQPQHF
TRBJ2-6 many . TRBV4-3 TGCGCCAGCAGCCACTCCGAGACCCGGGTCCTCAACGTCCTGACTTTC CASSHSETRVLNVLTF
TRBJ1-5 many . TRBV5-1 TGCGCCAGCAGCCTGGGGGGGCCCAATCAGCCCCAGCATTTT CASSLGGPNQPQHF
TRBJ2-1 . . TRBV30 TGTGCCTGGAGTGTACGGCGGCTAAACGGGCAGTTCTTC CAWSVRRLNGQFF
TRBJ2-2 many . TRBV12-3/TRBV12-4 TGTGCCAGCAGTTTAGGTTCCAACACCGGGGAGCTGTTTTTT CASSLGSNTGELFF
TRBJ1-3 many TRBD1 TRBV6-1 TGTGCCAGTCGGACAGGGGCTGGAAACACCATATATTTT CASRTGAGNTIYF
TRBJ2-5 many TRBD2 TRBV5-1 TGCGCCAGCAGCTCTTCGGGAGGTTCCACGCGGGAGACCCAGTACTTC CASSSSGGSTRETQYF
TRBJ1-4 many . TRBV4-3 TGCGCCAGCAGCCAAGATGAAGGGATTCAAGAAAAACTGTTTTTT CASSQDEGIQEKLFF
TRBJ2-4 many . TRBV15 TGTGCCACCAGTGATGACAGCAGCAAAAACATTCAGTACTTC CATSDDSSKNIQYF
TRBJ1-5 many . TRBV12-3/TRBV12-4 TGTGCCAGCAGAGGGAGTCTTAGCAATCAGCCCCAGCATTTT CASRGSLSNQPQHF
TRBJ1-4 many . TRBV27 TGTGCCAGCAGACTCCAGGGTCAAAAACTGTTTTTT CASRLQGQKLFF